The next 31 T cell receptor beta chains were all read from a single sample in a study of T cells in localized non-small cell lung cancer. Clones were sequenced by immunoSEQ multiplex PCR, and TCRdb holds only the in-frame ones, with some missing. The table records some 64,000 clones, 81% of them present only once. The specimen was PBMCs, collected before any cancer treatment. The receptors were sampled from a man aged 40 to 75 with stage II lung adenocarcinoma.

V and J are TRBV5-1 and TRBJ2-1; perhaps TRBD2 as D (6 bases). Trimming removed 4 bases from V and 9 bases from J, with 17 bases in between. This CDR3 has 14 amino acids. Germline-derived CDR1 and CDR2 are SGHRS and YFSETQ. This chain's CDR3 is CASSPSRTIGEQFF. DNA of the CDR3: TGCGCCAGCAGCCCATCTAGGACTATCGGTGAGCAGTTCTTC.

In DNA, the CDR3 is TGTGCCAGCTCCCCCATAAGGGACGCACAAGAGACCCAGTACTTC. Translation gives CASSPIRDAQETQYF. The chain has TRBV21-1 and TRBJ2-5. TRBV21-1 is designated a pseudogene. The CDR3 sequence is 15 residues long.

V gene TRBV4-1 combines with J gene TRBJ2-5, with TRBD1 identical over 7 bases. Germline V gene sequence: CDR1 MGHRA, CDR2 YSYEKL. This CDR3 spans 15 amino acids. Unmatched junction bases numbered 5, after V lost 2 bases and J lost 2 bases. Here the CDR3 DNA reads TGCGCCAGCAGCCAACTCGGGACAGTTCAAGAGACCCAGTACTTC. Its translation is CASSQLGTVQETQYF.

This clone was seen a few times. V gene TRBV29-1 combines with J gene TRBJ1-1; the D is unclear. In germline, CDR1 is SQVTM, CDR2 ANQGSEA. The CDR3 length is 12 residues. Trimming took 3 bases from V and 3 from J, leaving 8 bases between them. The CDR3: CSVEDGYTEAFF. The CDR3 nucleotides read TGCAGCGTTGAGGACGGCTACACTGAAGCTTTCTTT.

This rearrangement joins TRBV6-5 to TRBJ1-2; D gene unclear. Germline CDR1 MNHEY, CDR2 SVGAGI. Trimming took off 4 bases at V and 7 bases at J, with 10 bases between the two ends. The CDR3 has 12 amino acids. CDR3 DNA: TGTGCCAGCAGTTCATATGCTGGTGGCTACACCTTC. It specifies CASSSYAGGYTF.

In its sample, this clone was seen once. This chain joins TRBV4-1 and TRBJ1-1; D not certain. Trimming shortened V by 1 base and J by 2 bases, and 14 bases separated the two germline ends. The CDR3 extends over 16 amino acids. Germline CDR1 reads MGHRA; CDR2 reads YSYEKL. In nucleotides, the CDR3 is TGCGCCAGCAGCCAAGCAAGGAGGGCGGACAACACTGAAGCTTTCTTT. Protein sequence: CASSQARRADNTEAFF.

V gene TRBV7-9 combines with J gene TRBJ2-5; 10 nucleotides line up with TRBD2. Per the germline V gene, CDR1 is SEHNR and CDR2 is FQNEAQ (reference sequence). The CDR3 is 16 residues long. Trimming cost V 2 bases and J 4 bases; bases outside gene matches: 7. DNA of the CDR3: TGTGCCAGCAGCTTAAAAGCACTAGCGGGGACAGAGACCCAGTACTTC. Protein: CASSLKALAGTETQYF.

The J gene is TRBJ2-1, the V gene TRBV18; D remains unclear. V was shortened by 1 base and J by 1 base, with 11 bases between the two germline ends. The CDR3 runs to 16 residues. Germline V gene lookup returns CDR1 KGHSH and CDR2 LQKENI. The CDR3 sequence: CASSPRASRSYNEQFF. In nucleotides, the CDR3 is TGTGCCAGCTCACCACGGGCGAGTAGGTCCTACAATGAGCAGTTCTTC.

This clone occurred a few times. The CDR3 coding sequence is TGTGCCAGCAGCTTGTATCAGGAAAACACTGAAGCTTTCTTT. It yields the protein CASSLYQENTEAFF. V is TRBV7-9 and J is TRBJ1-1; no clear D. The CDR3 runs to 14 residues. V was shortened by 3 bases and J by 2 bases, with 10 bases between the two germline ends. Per the germline V gene, CDR1 is SEHNR and CDR2 is FQNEAQ (reference sequence).

The V call is TRBV19, the J call TRBJ2-5, with 14 bases fitting TRBD2. The junction had 10 bases not matched to a gene; V was cut back by 6 bases and J by 4 bases. Germline-derived CDR1 and CDR2 are LNHDA and SQIVND (reference sequence). The CDR3 has 17 residues. The CDR3, as DNA: TGTGCCAGTAGACCGGGACTAGCGGGAGCCAGAGGAGAGACCCAGTACTTC. It codes for CASRPGLAGARGETQYF.

The rearrangement links TRBV7-3 to TRBJ2-7; TRBD2 is a possible D gene (6 bases). CDR1 SGHTA and CDR2 FQGTGA come from the germline V gene. The V end lost 4 bases, the J end lost 3 bases, and 25 bases lay between the germline ends. The CDR3 contains 18 residues. Here the CDR3 reads CASSSGLQRSYVNYEQYF. The CDR3 region has the DNA TGTGCCAGCAGCTCGGGACTCCAGCGGAGCTATGTGAACTACGAGCAGTACTTC.

V is TRBV4-1 and J is TRBJ2-7; D may be TRBD2 (6 bases). CDR1 and CDR2 (germline): MGHRA, YSYEKL. Trimming pared 1 base from V and 0 bases from J, leaving 16 bases between. The CDR3 covers 17 residues. CDR3 bases: TGCGCCAGCAGCCAAGGGGGAGTCCGGGACTCCTCCTACGAGCAGTACTTC. This translates into CASSQGGVRDSSYEQYF.

The chain uses TRBV27 and TRBJ2-5, with D maybe TRBD2 (5 bases). The CDR3 runs 13 residues. CDR1 MNHEY and CDR2 SMNVEV come from the germline V gene (reference sequence). V lost 0 bases and J 5 bases, leaving 7 bases between the germline ends. DNA for the CDR3: TGTGCCAGCAGTTTATCCAGAGGGGAGACCCAGTACTTC. Encoded protein: CASSLSRGETQYF.

In this sample, this clone is large. The V call is TRBV2, the J call TRBJ1-5; a weak D match, TRBD1 (6 bases). The CDR3 extends over 15 amino acids. V was pared by 4 bases and J by 1 base, with 11 bases between. The V gene's germline CDR1 is SNHLY and CDR2 FYNNEI. CDR3 DNA: TGTGCCAGCAGTGGGCGGGGGGCCAGCAATCAGCCCCAGCATTTT. It encodes CASSGRGASNQPQHF.

The chain recombines TRBV18 with TRBJ2-3; D may be TRBD1 or TRBD2 (5 bases each). This CDR3 has 14 amino acids. The germline V gene encodes CDR1 KGHSH and CDR2 LQKENI. V was shortened by 2 bases and J by 6 bases, with 12 bases between the two germline ends. CDR3 sequence reads: CASSPGPGPDTQYF. The CDR3 DNA is TGTGCCAGCTCACCAGGACCGGGGCCGGATACGCAGTATTTT.

The chain combines TRBV6-6 with TRBJ2-6, with D perhaps TRBD1 (6 bases). This CDR3 region has 16 residues. Looked up from germline, CDR1 is MNHNY and CDR2 is SVGAGI (reference sequence). The germline V and J ends were trimmed by 4 bases and 4 bases, with 14 bases remaining between them. CDR3 DNA sequence: TGTGCCAGCAGTTCCACACAGGGATACGGGGCCAACGTCCTGACTTTC. It codes for CASSSTQGYGANVLTF.

The rearrangement links TRBV19 to TRBJ2-5, with 10 bases lining up with TRBD1. CDR3 length: 14 residues. After removal of 8 bases from V and 0 bases from J, the junction contained 3 bases not matched to a gene. CDR1 LNHDA and CDR2 SQIVND come from the germline V gene (reference sequence). CDR3 nucleotide sequence: TGTGCCAGTCGACAGGGGGCAAACCAAGAGACCCAGTACTTC. Protein sequence: CASRQGANQETQYF.

This chain connects TRBV30 to TRBJ2-6; tentatively, D is TRBD2 (5 bases). The CDR3 spans 14 residues. Trimming took 2 bases from V and 2 from J, leaving 7 bases between them. Germline assignment: CDR1 GTSNPN and CDR2 SVGIG (reference sequence). CDR3 DNA: TGTGCCTGGAGTCTCGGGGCTGGGGCCAACGTCCTGACTTTC. Its translation: CAWSLGAGANVLTF.

V is TRBV5-1 and J is TRBJ1-4; D ambiguous. Germline V gene sequence: CDR1 SGHRS, CDR2 YFSETQ. Trimming removed 5 bases from V and 8 bases from J, with 13 bases in between. The CDR3 is made up of 13 amino acids. The CDR3 DNA sequence: TGCGCCAGCAGAGAAAAGGACGGAGAAAAACTGTTTTTT. This translates into CASREKDGEKLFF.

This sequence joins TRBV5-1 and TRBJ2-1, with D unresolved. CDR1 is SGHRS, CDR2 YFSETQ, per germline. This CDR3 comprises 15 residues. V lost 0 bases, J lost 0 bases, and 7 bases lay in between. The CDR3 DNA sequence: TGCGCCAGCAGCTTGGTTTCGAGCTCCTACAATGAGCAGTTCTTC. Residues: CASSLVSSSYNEQFF.

The V call is TRBV30, the J call TRBJ1-4; possible D gene TRBD1, 6 bases. Germline V gives CDR1 GTSNPN, CDR2 SVGIG (reference sequence). The V end lost 2 bases, the J end lost 8 bases, and 15 bases lay between the germline ends. The CDR3 has 14 residues. The CDR3 here is CAWSQGDIREKLFF. The CDR3 DNA sequence: TGTGCCTGGAGTCAAGGGGACATTAGGGAAAAACTGTTTTTT.

This rearrangement joins TRBV5-1 to TRBJ2-3; the D is unclear. This CDR3 is 12 amino acids long. Germline-derived CDR1 and CDR2 are SGHRS and YFSETQ. V was clipped by 4 bases and J by 5 bases, with 8 bases between them. The CDR3 loop reads CASSADIDTQYF. In nucleotides, the CDR3 is TGCGCCAGCAGCGCCGATATAGATACGCAGTATTTT.

The V and J genes are TRBV4-1 and TRBJ2-5, with 7 positions matching TRBD1. The J call may be in error: the DNA end matches TRBJ2-7 better. The CDR3 extends over 15 amino acids. Germline lookup yields CDR1 MGHRA and CDR2 YSYEKL. In nucleotides, the CDR3 is TGCGCCAGCAGCCAGGGTGGAGACAGGGCCCACGAGCAGTACTTC. Its protein product is CASSQGGDRAHEQYF.

This clone occurred a few times. The J gene is TRBJ1-5, the V gene TRBV6-5; D gene uncertain. Germline V gene sequence: CDR1 MNHEY, CDR2 SVGAGI. The CDR3 contains 16 residues. The V end lost 0 bases, the J end lost 5 bases, and 14 bases lay between the germline ends. In nucleotides, the CDR3 is TGTGCCAGCAGTTACTCGTTCTGGGCGCGCGATCAGCCCCAGCATTTT. Translated: CASSYSFWARDQPQHF.

The chain joins TRBV25-1 to TRBJ1-4, with D perhaps matching TRBD1 (6 bases). CDR3 length equals 13 residues. V was clipped by 5 bases and J by 8 bases, with 12 bases between them. CDR1 is MGHDK and CDR2 is SYGVNS in the germline V gene. In nucleotides, the CDR3 is TGTGCCAGCAGTAACAGGGTCGGAGAAAAACTGTTTTTT. Translating gives CASSNRVGEKLFF.

This chain joins TRBV25-1 and TRBJ2-7, with 8 positions matching TRBD1. The germline CDR1 and CDR2 sequences are MGHDK and SYGVNS. J gave up 4 bases and V 5 bases, and 10 bases lay outside the gene matches. This CDR3 has 15 amino acids. CDR3 amino acids: CASSSLGQGGYEQYF. The CDR3, as DNA: TGTGCCAGCAGTTCTCTCGGACAGGGTGGGTACGAGCAGTACTTC.

V and J are TRBV28 and TRBJ2-7; tentatively, D is TRBD1 (5 bases). From germline, CDR1 is MDHEN and CDR2 SYDVKM. CDR3 length equals 11 residues. The V end was cut by 7 bases, the J end by 3 bases, with 7 bases between. The CDR3 loop reads CASTQGYEQYF. Written as DNA, the CDR3 is TGTGCCAGCACCCAGGGCTACGAGCAGTACTTC. Drawing the rest from reference TRBV28 and TRBJ2-7, the complete variable domain is DVKVTQSSRYLVKRTGEKVFLECVQDMDHENMFWYRQDPGLGLRLIYFSYDVKMKEKGDIPEGYSVSREKKERFSLILESASTNQTSMYLCASTQGYEQYFGPGTRLTVT.

This chain links TRBV18 with TRBJ2-1; 7 nucleotides align to TRBD2. V was pared by 2 bases and J by 7 bases, with 8 bases of the junction left unmatched. There are 15 residues in the CDR3. CDR1 is KGHSH, CDR2 LQKENI, per germline. The CDR3 coding sequence is TGTGCCAGCTCACCATATGGGGAGGGCAGAAATGAGCAGTTCTTC. The encoded protein is CASSPYGEGRNEQFF.

DNA of the CDR3: TGTGCCAGCAGCCAAGAGATCCAGCGGGAGATCGCGCAGACCCAGTACTTC. Protein sequence: CASSQEIQREIAQTQYF. The J gene is TRBJ2-5, the V gene TRBV4-2, with 8 bases identical to TRBD2. CDR3 length equals 17 residues. Losses at the gene ends were 0 bases for V and 6 bases for J; bases not matched to a gene: 12. Germline CDR1 is LGHNA and CDR2 is YNFKEQ.

This sequence joins TRBV29-1 and TRBJ2-7; maybe TRBD1 (6 bases). The germline gives CDR1 SQVTM, CDR2 ANQGSEA. V shed 4 bases and J shed 3 bases, with 7 bases lying between them. The CDR3 has 11 residues. The CDR3: CSVGDNYEQYF. The CDR3 region has the DNA TGCAGCGTTGGGGACAACTACGAGCAGTACTTC.

A single count supports this clone. This rearrangement joins TRBV7-9 to TRBJ1-1; a possible D gene is TRBD1 (6 bases). The germline V gene encodes CDR1 SEHNR and CDR2 FQNEAQ (reference sequence). The CDR3 is 16 residues long. Trimming pared 1 base from V and 1 base from J, leaving 13 bases between. The CDR3 coding sequence is TGTGCCAGCAGCTTAGGGGGGGCAGGGCCGAACACTGAAGCTTTCTTT. Its translation: CASSLGGAGPNTEAFF.